Below, 9 T cell receptor beta chains from the same sample are listed, as sequenced in a study of blood T cell repertoires in COVID-19. The assay was immunoSEQ multiplex PCR, and TCRdb's table has in-frame clones only and misses some. The table lists approximately 470,000 clones, approximately 83% of them singletons. Specimen: peripheral blood. These receptors originate from a human donor in a cohort sampled during active COVID-19.

This rearrangement joins TRBV5-6 to TRBJ2-5; 11 nucleotides line up with TRBD1. This CDR3 is built from 15 residues. Germline V gives CDR1 SGHDT, CDR2 YYEEEE. Trimming cost V 4 bases and J 4 bases; bases outside gene matches: 6. CDR3 DNA: TGTGCCAGCAGCCCAAGGACAGGGGGCCGAGAGACCCAGTACTTC. As protein: CASSPRTGGRETQYF.

The chain carries TRBV6-1 and TRBJ1-4; 9 bases fit TRBD1. This CDR3 is built from 14 residues. The germline CDR1 and CDR2 sequences are MNHNS and SASEGT. V lost 3 bases and J lost 7; bases outside the gene matches: 3. The CDR3 region has the DNA TGTGCCAGCAGTGAGGGGACAGGGAGTGAAAAACTGTTTTTT. It translates to CASSEGTGSEKLFF.

The rearrangement links TRBV19 to TRBJ2-7; D remains ambiguous. V was trimmed by 0 bases and J by 5 bases, leaving 14 bases between them. The CDR3 is made up of 15 amino acids. CDR1 is LNHDA, CDR2 SQIVND, per germline (reference sequence). The CDR3 DNA follows: TGTGCCAGTAGTATAGATAACGCAGCGTTGGACGAGCAGTACTTC. Amino acid sequence: CASSIDNAALDEQYF.

The rearrangement joins TRBV12-3 or TRBV12-4 to TRBJ1-1, with D tentatively TRBD1 (5 bases). V was cut by 3 bases and J by 8 bases, with 10 bases left in between. The CDR3 contains 12 residues. The DNA for the CDR3 is TGTGCCAGCAGTTTCTGGACAAACGAAGCTTTCTTT. Translated, it gives CASSFWTNEAFF.

The rearrangement links TRBV2 to TRBJ2-3; 11 positions match TRBD1. The CDR3 extends over 15 amino acids. J gave up 2 bases and V 7 bases, and 5 bases lay outside the gene matches. Germline lookup yields CDR1 SNHLY and CDR2 FYNNEI. The CDR3: CASKGTGGITDTQYF. Here the CDR3 DNA reads TGTGCCAGCAAAGGGACAGGGGGTATCACAGATACGCAGTATTTT.

This clone was seen a handful of times. The chain's CDR3 is CASSQELAPSYNEQFF. Written as DNA, the CDR3 is TGTGCCAGCAGCCAAGAACTAGCCCCTTCCTACAATGAGCAGTTCTTC. The V gene is TRBV4-2, the J gene TRBJ2-1, with a possible D match to TRBD2 (6 bases). V lost 0 bases and J 1 base, leaving 10 bases between the germline ends. The CDR3 consists of 16 residues. Per germline, CDR1 LGHNA and CDR2 YNFKEQ.

CDR3 in DNA: TGTGCCACCAGCGGACGACTAGCGGGAGTCAATGAGCAGTTCTTC. Its protein is CATSGRLAGVNEQFF. The V gene is TRBV15, the J gene TRBJ2-1; TRBD2 agrees at 12 bases. There are 15 residues in the CDR3. Germline-derived CDR1 and CDR2 are LNHNV and YYDKDF (reference sequence). Trimming cost V 5 bases and J 6 bases; bases outside gene matches: 5. Full variable domain (rest looked up from reference TRBV15 and TRBJ2-1): DAMVIQNPRYQVTQFGKPVTLSCSQTLNHNVMYWYQQKSSQAPKLLFHYYDKDFNNEADTPDNFQSRRPNTSFCFLDIRSPGLGDTAMYLCATSGRLAGVNEQFFGPGTRLTVL.

Only one count was recorded for this clone. The chain employs TRBV11-2 and TRBJ1-2, with 8 bases aligning to TRBD1. CDR1 and CDR2 (germline): SGHAT, FQNNGV. The trim removed 1 base at V and 2 bases at J, leaving 15 bases unmatched. The CDR3 runs 19 residues. The CDR3, as DNA: TGTGCCAGCAGCTTAGGTATCTCGGCGACAGGGGTTCCGAACTATGGCTACACCTTC. Translating gives CASSLGISATGVPNYGYTF.

The chain has TRBV27 and TRBJ2-7; no firm D call. The germline V gene has CDR1 MNHEY and CDR2 SMNVEV (reference sequence). Trimming removed 7 bases at V and 7 bases at J, with 20 bases between. The CDR3 sequence is 14 residues long. The CDR3 region has the DNA TGTGCCAGCAAACGGAATCTGGTTGAGCGAGAGCAGTACTTC. This sequence encodes CASKRNLVEREQYF.